A selection of T cell receptor beta chains follows, all from one sample in a study of technical replicates of blood from a handful of donors. Here immunoSEQ multiplex PCR was the method, and the copy in TCRdb shows in-frame clones only, minus some. The table includes about 83,000 clones, approximately 97% detected once. Sequenced: T cells isolated from PBMCs. These receptors came from a human donor in good health. The CDR3 runs from the conserved cysteine through the conserved F or W. The order of the fields is J gene, D gene, V gene, CDR3 DNA, CDR3 protein. A D gene is named only where the DNA matches it firmly.

TRBJ1-3 | - | TRBV19 | TGTGCCAGTATAAGTGGAGGTTACTCTGGAAACACCATATATTTT | CASISGGYSGNTIYF
TRBJ2-7 | - | TRBV7-9 | TGTGCCAGCAGCTTAGTGGGGGGATTGATTCACGAGCAGTACTTC | CASSLVGGLIHEQYF
TRBJ2-7 | - | TRBV6-5 | TGTGCCAGCAGTAGGGAGAACGAGCAGTACTTC | CASSRENEQYF
TRBJ2-5 | - | TRBV11-2 | TGTGCCAGCAGCTTAGTGGGAGTTCAAGAGACCCAGTACTTC | CASSLVGVQETQYF
TRBJ2-5 | - | TRBV29-1 | TGCAGCGTCGTCGGGGAGGCCCATGTGGTATCCCAAGGGACCCAGTACTTC | CSVVGEAHVVSQGTQYF
TRBJ1-4 | TRBD1 | TRBV27 | TGTGCCAGCAGTTCGACAGGGACTAATGAAAAACTGTTTTTT | CASSSTGTNEKLFF
TRBJ2-5 | - | TRBV5-1 | TGCGCCAGCAGCTTGGTGGGGGCTCGCGAAGGGACCCAGTACTTC | CASSLVGAREGTQYF
TRBJ1-1 | - | TRBV30 | TGTGCCTCCGTTTTACCAGTTTTCGAAGCTTTCTTT | CASVLPVFEAFF
TRBJ2-6 | - | TRBV4-1 | TGCGCCAGCAGCCAAGATCGGAAAGGGGTCACTGGGGCCAACGTCCTGACTTTC | CASSQDRKGVTGANVLTF
TRBJ1-3 | - | TRBV28 | TGTGCCAGCAGTTTAGCGGGCTCTGGAAACACCATATATTTT | CASSLAGSGNTIYF